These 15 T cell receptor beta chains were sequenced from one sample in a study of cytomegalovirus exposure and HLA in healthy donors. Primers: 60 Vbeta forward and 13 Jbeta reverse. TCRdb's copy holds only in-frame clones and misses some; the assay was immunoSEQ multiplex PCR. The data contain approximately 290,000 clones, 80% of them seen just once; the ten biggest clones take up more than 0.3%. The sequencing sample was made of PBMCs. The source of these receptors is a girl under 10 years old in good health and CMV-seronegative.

CDR3 in DNA: TGCGCCAGCAGCCAAGGGGGGACAGGGGATAATCAGCCCCAGCATTTT. Translated: CASSQGGTGDNQPQHF. The rearrangement joins TRBV4-1 to TRBJ1-5, with 10 bases aligning to TRBD1. Losses at the gene ends were 1 base for V and 4 bases for J; bases not matched to a gene: 4. Germline CDR1 and CDR2: MGHRA and YSYEKL. The CDR3 is 16 amino acids.

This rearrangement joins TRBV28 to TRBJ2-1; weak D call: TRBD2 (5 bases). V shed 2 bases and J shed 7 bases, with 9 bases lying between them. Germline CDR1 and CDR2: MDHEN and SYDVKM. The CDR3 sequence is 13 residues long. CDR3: CASSLERENEQFF. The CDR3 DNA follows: TGTGCCAGCAGTTTAGAGAGGGAGAATGAGCAGTTCTTC.

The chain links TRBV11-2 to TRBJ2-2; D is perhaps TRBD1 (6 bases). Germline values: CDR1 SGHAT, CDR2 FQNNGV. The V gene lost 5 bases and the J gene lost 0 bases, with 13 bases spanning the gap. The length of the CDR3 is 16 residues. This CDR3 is CASSMDRLANTGELFF. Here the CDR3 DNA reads TGTGCCAGCAGCATGGACAGACTCGCGAACACCGGGGAGCTGTTTTTT.

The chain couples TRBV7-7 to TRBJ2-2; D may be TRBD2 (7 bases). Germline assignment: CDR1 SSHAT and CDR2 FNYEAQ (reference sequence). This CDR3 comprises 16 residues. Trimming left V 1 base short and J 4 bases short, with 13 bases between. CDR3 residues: CASSLEGGRTTGELFF. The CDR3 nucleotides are TGTGCCAGCAGCTTAGAGGGGGGGCGGACCACCGGGGAGCTGTTTTTT.

CDR3: CASSDYRYYNEQFF. The CDR3 region has the DNA TGTGCCAGCAGTGATTACAGGTACTACAATGAGCAGTTCTTC. The chain combines TRBV6-1 with TRBJ2-1, with D possibly matching TRBD1 (5 bases). Germline V gene sequence: CDR1 MNHNS, CDR2 SASEGT. The CDR3 runs to 14 residues. The germline V and J ends were trimmed by 3 bases and 3 bases, with 9 bases remaining between them.

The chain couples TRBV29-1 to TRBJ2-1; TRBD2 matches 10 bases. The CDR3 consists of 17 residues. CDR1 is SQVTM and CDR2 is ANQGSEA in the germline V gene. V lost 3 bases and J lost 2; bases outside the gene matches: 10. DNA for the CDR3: TGCAGCGTTGAGGGGACTAGCGTGGTGTTCCCCTACAATGAGCAGTTCTTC. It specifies CSVEGTSVVFPYNEQFF.

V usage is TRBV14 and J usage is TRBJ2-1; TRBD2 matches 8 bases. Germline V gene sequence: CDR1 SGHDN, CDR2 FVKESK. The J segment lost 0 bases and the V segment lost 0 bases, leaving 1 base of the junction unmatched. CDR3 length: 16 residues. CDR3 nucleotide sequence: TGTGCCAGCAGCCAAGATGGACTAGCCTCCTACAATGAGCAGTTCTTC. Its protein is CASSQDGLASYNEQFF.

The CDR3 is CASSTARENEQFF. CDR3 bases: TGTGCCAGTAGTACCGCCAGGGAAAATGAGCAGTTCTTC. V gene TRBV19 combines with J gene TRBJ2-1; the D gene is possibly TRBD1 (5 bases). Germline V gene lookup returns CDR1 LNHDA and CDR2 SQIVND (reference sequence). The length of the CDR3 is 13 residues. V shed 4 bases and J shed 7 bases, with 11 bases lying between them.

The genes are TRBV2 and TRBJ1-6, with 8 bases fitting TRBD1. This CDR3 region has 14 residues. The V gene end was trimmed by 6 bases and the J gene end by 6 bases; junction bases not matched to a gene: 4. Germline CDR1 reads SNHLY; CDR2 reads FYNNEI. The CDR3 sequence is CASSIGQGNSPLHF. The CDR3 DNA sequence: TGTGCCAGCAGCATCGGACAGGGTAATTCACCCCTCCACTTT.

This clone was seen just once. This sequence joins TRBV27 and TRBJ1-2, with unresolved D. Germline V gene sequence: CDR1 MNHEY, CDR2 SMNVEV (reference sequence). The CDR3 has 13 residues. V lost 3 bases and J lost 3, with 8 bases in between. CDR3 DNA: TGTGCCAGCAGTTTTTACAGCTACTATGGCTACACCTTC. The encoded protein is CASSFYSYYGYTF.

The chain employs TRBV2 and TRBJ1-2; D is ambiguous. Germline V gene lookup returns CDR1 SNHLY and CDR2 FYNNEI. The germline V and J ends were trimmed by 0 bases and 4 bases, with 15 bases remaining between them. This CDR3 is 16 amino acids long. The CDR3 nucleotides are TGTGCCAGCAGTGAAGCCCCTGGGTGGCCAGGCTATGGCTACACCTTC. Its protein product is CASSEAPGWPGYGYTF.

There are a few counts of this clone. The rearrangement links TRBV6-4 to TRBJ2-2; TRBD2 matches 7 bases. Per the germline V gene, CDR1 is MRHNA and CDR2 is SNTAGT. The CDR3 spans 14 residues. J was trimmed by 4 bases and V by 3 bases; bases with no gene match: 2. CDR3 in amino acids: CASSERESTGELFF. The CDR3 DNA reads TGTGCCAGCAGTGAGCGGGAGAGCACCGGGGAGCTGTTTTTT.

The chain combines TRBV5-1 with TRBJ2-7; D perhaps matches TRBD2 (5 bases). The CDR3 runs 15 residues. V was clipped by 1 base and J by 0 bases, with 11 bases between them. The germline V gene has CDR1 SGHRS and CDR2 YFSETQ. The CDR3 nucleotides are TGCGCCAGCAGCTTGTGGGTTGGGAGCTCCTACGAGCAGTACTTC. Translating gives CASSLWVGSSYEQYF.

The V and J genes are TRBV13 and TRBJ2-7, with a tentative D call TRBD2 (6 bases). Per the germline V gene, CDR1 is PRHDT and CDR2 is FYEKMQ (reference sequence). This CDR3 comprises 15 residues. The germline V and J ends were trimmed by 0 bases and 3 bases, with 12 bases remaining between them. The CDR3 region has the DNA TGTGCCAGCAGCTTAGGTCATCAGGGAGGCTACGAGCAGTACTTC. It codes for CASSLGHQGGYEQYF. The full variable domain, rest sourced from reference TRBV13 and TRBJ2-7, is AAGVIQSPRHLIKEKRETATLKCYPIPRHDTVYWYQQGPGQDPQFLISFYEKMQSDKGSIPDRFSAQQFSDYHSELNMSSLELGDSALYFCASSLGHQGGYEQYFGPGTRLTVT.

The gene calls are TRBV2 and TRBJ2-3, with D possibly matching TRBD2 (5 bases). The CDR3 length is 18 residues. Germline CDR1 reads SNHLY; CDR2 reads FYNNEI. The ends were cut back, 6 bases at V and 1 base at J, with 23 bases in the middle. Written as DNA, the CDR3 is TGTGCCAGCAGACCACCCACTAGACCGGCCGGGGGCACAGATACGCAGTATTTT. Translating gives CASRPPTRPAGGTDTQYF.